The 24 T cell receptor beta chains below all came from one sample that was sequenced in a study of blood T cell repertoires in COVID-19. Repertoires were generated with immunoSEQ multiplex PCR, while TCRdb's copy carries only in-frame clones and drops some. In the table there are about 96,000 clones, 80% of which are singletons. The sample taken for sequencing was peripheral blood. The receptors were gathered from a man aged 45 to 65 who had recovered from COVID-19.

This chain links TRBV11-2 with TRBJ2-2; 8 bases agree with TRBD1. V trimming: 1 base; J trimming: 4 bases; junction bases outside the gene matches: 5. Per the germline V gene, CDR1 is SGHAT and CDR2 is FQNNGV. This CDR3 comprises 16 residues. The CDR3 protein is CASSLGDRGGTGELFF. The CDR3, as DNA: TGTGCCAGCAGCTTAGGAGACAGGGGAGGCACCGGGGAGCTGTTTTTT.

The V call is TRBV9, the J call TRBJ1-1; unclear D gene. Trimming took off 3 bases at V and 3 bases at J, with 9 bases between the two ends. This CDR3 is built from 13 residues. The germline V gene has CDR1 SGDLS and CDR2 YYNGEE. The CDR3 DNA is TGTGCCAGCAGCGCAATGGGAGACACTGAAGCTTTCTTT. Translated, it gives CASSAMGDTEAFF.

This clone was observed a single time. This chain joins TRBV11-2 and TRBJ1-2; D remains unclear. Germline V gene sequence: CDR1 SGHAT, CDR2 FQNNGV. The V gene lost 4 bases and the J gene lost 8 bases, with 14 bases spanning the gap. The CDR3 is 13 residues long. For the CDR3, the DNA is TGTGCCAGCAGCTCAGGACTCCGATGGGGCTACACCTTC. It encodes CASSSGLRWGYTF.

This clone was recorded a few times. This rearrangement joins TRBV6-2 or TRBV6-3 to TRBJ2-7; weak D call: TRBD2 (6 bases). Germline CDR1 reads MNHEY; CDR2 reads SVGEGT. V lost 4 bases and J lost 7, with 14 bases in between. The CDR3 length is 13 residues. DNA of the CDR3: TGTGCCAGCAGTTGGGGGGTCTCCCTGGAGCAGTACTTC. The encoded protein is CASSWGVSLEQYF.

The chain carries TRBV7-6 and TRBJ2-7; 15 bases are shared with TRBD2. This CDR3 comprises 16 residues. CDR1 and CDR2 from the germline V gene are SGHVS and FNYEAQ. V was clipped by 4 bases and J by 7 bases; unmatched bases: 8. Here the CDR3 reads CASSSGLAGGPKEQYF. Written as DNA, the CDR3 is TGTGCCAGCAGCTCCGGACTAGCGGGAGGGCCAAAGGAGCAGTACTTC.

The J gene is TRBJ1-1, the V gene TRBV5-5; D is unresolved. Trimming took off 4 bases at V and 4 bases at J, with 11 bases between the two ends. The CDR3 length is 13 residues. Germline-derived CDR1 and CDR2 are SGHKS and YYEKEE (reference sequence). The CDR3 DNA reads TGTGCCAGCAGCAAACAGATTGGCACTGAAGCTTTCTTT. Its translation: CASSKQIGTEAFF.

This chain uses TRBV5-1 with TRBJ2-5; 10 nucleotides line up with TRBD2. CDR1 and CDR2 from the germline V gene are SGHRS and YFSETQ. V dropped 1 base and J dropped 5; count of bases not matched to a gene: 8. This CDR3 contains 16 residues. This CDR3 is CASSLPSGGTGETQYF. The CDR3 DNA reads TGCGCCAGCAGCTTGCCTAGCGGGGGAACCGGGGAGACCCAGTACTTC.

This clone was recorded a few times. The CDR3, as DNA: TGTGCCAGTAGTATTAGCGGGGGGGCTTACAATGAGCAGTTCTTC. Encoded protein: CASSISGGAYNEQFF. The genes are TRBV19 and TRBJ2-1, with TRBD2 identical over 11 bases. This CDR3 has 15 residues. Losses at the gene ends were 3 bases for V and 4 bases for J; bases not matched to a gene: 2. Germline lookup yields CDR1 LNHDA and CDR2 SQIVND (reference sequence).

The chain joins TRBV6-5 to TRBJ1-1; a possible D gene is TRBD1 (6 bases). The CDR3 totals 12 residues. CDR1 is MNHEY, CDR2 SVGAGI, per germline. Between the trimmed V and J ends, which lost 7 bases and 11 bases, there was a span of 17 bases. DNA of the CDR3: TGTGCCAGCATTACAATATACAGGGACGCTTTCTTT. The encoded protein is CASITIYRDAFF.

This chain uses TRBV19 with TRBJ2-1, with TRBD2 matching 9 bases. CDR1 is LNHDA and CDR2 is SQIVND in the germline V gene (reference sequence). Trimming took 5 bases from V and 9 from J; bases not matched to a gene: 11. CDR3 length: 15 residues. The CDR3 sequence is CASSPRASGVLEQFF. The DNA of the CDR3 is TGTGCCAGTAGTCCGCGGGCTAGCGGGGTCCTTGAGCAGTTCTTC. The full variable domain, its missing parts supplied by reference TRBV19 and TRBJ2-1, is DGGITQSPKYLFRKEGQNVTLSCEQNLNHDAMYWYRQDPGQGLRLIYYSQIVNDFQKGDIAEGYSVSREKKESFPLTVTSAQKNPTAFYLCASSPRASGVLEQFFGPGTRLTVL.

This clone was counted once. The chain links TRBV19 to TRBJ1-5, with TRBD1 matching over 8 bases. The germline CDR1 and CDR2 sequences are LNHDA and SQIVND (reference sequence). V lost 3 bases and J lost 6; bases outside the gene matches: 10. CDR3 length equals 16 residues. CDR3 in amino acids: CASSILGRQGRQPQHF. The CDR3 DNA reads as TGTGCCAGTAGTATCCTCGGCCGACAGGGGCGTCAGCCCCAGCATTTT.

CDR3: CASSLPTSGSADEQFF. The CDR3 DNA sequence: TGCGCCAGCAGCCTACCGACTAGCGGGAGTGCCGATGAGCAGTTCTTC. The gene calls are TRBV5-1 and TRBJ2-1; TRBD2 agrees at 12 bases. The V and J ends lost 4 bases and 8 bases, in that order; junction bases with no gene match: 10. Germline CDR1 and CDR2: SGHRS and YFSETQ. CDR3 length: 16 residues.

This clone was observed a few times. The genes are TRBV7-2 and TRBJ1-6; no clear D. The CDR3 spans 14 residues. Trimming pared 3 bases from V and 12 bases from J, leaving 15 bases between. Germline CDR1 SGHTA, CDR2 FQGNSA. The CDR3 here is CASSFSRLVKPLHF. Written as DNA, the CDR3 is TGTGCCAGCAGCTTCTCCAGGCTCGTTAAACCCCTCCACTTT.

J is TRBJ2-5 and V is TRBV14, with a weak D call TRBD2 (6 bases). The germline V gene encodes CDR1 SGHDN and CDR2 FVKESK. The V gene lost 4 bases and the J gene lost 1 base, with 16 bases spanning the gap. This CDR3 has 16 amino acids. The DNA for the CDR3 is TGTGCCAGCAGCCTCATCGGGGGACCGTTCCAAGAGACCCAGTACTTC. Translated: CASSLIGGPFQETQYF.

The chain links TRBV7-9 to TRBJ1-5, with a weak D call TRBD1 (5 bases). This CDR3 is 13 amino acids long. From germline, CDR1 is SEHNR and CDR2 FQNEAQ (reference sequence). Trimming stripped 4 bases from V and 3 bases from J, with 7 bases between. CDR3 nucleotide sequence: TGTGCCAGCAGCTGGGGGGTCAATCAGCCCCAGCATTTT. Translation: CASSWGVNQPQHF.

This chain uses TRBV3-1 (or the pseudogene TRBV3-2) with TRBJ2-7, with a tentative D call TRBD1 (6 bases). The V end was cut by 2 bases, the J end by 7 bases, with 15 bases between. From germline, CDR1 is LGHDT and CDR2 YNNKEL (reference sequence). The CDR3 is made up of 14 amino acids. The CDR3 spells CASSQPPGRGEQYF. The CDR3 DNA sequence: TGTGCCAGCAGCCAACCCCCTGGAAGGGGGGAGCAGTACTTC.

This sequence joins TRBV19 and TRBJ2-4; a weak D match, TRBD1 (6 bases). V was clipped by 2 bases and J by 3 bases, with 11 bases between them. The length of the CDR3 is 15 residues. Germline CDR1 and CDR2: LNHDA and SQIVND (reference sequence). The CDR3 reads CASSITGSVKNIQYF. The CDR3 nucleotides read TGTGCCAGTAGTATAACAGGGTCCGTCAAAAACATTCAGTACTTC.

DNA of the CDR3: TGTGCCAGCAGCCTCTGGGACAATGCCTACACTGAAGCTTTCTTT. Residues: CASSLWDNAYTEAFF. The chain employs TRBV9 and TRBJ1-1, with D perhaps TRBD1 (6 bases). CDR1 is SGDLS, CDR2 YYNGEE, per germline. V lost 4 bases and J 3 bases, leaving 16 bases between the germline ends. CDR3 length: 15 amino acids.

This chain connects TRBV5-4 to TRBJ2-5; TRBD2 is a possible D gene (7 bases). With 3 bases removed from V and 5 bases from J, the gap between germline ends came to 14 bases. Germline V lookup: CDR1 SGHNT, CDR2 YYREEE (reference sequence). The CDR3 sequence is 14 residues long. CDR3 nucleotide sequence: TGTGCCAGCAGCTATGGTAGGGGGGGCGAGACCCAGTACTTC. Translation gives CASSYGRGGETQYF.

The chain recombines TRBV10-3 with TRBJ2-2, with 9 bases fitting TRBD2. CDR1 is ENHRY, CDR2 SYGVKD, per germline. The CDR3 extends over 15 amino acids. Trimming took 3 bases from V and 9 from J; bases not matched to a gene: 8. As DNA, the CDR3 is TGTGCCATCAGTGATGGTAGCGGGGGTGCTTGGGAGCTGTTTTTT. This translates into CAISDGSGGAWELFF.

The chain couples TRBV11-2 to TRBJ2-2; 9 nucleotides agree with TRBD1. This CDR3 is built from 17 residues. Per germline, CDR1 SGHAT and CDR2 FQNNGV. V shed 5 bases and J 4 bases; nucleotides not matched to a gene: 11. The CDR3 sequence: CASSPYNRGRVTGELFF. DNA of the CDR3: TGTGCCAGCAGCCCATATAACAGGGGGCGCGTCACCGGGGAGCTGTTTTTT.

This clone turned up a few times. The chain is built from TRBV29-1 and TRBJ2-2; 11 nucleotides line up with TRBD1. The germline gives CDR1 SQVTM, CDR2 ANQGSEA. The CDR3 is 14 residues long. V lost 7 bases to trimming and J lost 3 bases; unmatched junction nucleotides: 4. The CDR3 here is CSGTGGPDTGELFF. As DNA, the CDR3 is TGCAGCGGGACAGGGGGCCCGGACACCGGGGAGCTGTTTTTT.

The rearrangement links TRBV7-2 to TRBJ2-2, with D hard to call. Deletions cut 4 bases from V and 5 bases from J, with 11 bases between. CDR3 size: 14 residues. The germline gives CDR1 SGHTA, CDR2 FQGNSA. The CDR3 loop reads CASSSRLRTGELFF. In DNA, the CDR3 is TGTGCCAGCAGCTCTCGACTCCGTACCGGGGAGCTGTTTTTT.

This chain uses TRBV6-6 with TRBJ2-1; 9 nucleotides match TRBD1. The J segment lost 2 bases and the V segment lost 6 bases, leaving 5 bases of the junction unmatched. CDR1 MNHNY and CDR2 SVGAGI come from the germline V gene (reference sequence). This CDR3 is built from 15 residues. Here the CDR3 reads CASSVQGAAYNEQFF. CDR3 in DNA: TGTGCCAGCAGCGTACAGGGGGCGGCCTACAATGAGCAGTTCTTC.